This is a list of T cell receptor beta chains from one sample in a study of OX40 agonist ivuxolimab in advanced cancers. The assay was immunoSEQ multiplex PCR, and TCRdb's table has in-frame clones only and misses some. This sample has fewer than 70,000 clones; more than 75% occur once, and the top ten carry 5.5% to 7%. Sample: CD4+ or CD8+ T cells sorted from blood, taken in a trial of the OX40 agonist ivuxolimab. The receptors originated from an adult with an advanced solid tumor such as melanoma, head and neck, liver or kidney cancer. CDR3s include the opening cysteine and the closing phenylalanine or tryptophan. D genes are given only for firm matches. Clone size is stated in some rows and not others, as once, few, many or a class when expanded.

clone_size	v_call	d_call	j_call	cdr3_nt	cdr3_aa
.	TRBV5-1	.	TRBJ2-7	TGCGCCAGCAGCTTGGCATGGGAGCCGGGGATTTACGAGCAGTACTTC	CASSLAWEPGIYEQYF
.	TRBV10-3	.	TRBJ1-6	TGTGCCATCAGTGAACCCCGGGCAGGGGATAATTCACCCCTCCACTTT	CAISEPRAGDNSPLHF
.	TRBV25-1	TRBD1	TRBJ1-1	TGTGCCAGCAGAGCAGGGACAGGGAACACTGAAGCTTTCTTT	CASRAGTGNTEAFF
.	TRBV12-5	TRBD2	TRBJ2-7	TGTGCTAGTGGTTTGACCCTCGGGACTAGGTCCTACGAGCAGTACTTC	CASGLTLGTRSYEQYF
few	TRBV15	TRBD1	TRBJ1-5	TGTGCCACCAGCAGAGAGCGGCAGGGGGTACAGCCCCAGCATTTT	CATSRERQGVQPQHF
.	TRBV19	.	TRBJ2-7	TGTGCCAGTAGTACCCCCCCCAAAGGCAGGTCACGAAACGAGCAGTACTTC	CASSTPPKGRSRNEQYF
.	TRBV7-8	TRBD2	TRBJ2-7	TGTGCCAGCAGCTTAGGGACTAGAACCGGCGCCTACGAGCAGTACTTC	CASSLGTRTGAYEQYF
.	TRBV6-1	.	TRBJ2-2	TGTGCCAGCAGTGCCCGGATCCGGAGGATGTTTTTT	CASSARIRRMFF
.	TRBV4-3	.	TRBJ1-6	TGCGCCAGCAGCCAAGAGGGAGGTCTCCACCAGTATTCACCCCTCCACTTT	CASSQEGGLHQYSPLHF
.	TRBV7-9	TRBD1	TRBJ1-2	TGTGCCAGCAGCCCCCAAATGACAGGGGTCTACGGCTACACCTTC	CASSPQMTGVYGYTF
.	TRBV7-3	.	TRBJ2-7	TGTGCCAGCAGCTTAGGTGGTACGGTGAGCTACGAGCAGTACTTC	CASSLGGTVSYEQYF
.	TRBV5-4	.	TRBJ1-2	TGTGCCAGCAGCGTAAGCAGGGACGGAAAAGGCTACACCTTC	CASSVSRDGKGYTF
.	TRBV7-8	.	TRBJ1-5	TGTGCCAGCAGCTTAGCGGGAGGCCGGACGGACTTTAATCAGCCCCAGCATTTT	CASSLAGGRTDFNQPQHF
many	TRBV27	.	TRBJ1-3	TGTGCCAGCAGTTTATGGATTGGGTGGGCCGGGAGCTCTGGAAACACCATATATTTT	CASSLWIGWAGSSGNTIYF
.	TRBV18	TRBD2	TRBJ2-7	TGTGCCAGCTCACCCCACCTAGCGGGGATCCACGAGCAGTACTTC	CASSPHLAGIHEQYF
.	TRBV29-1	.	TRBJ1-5	TGCAGCGCCGGACTCGGGGGTGGCAATCAGCCCCAGCATTTT	CSAGLGGGNQPQHF
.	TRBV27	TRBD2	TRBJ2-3	TGTGCCAGCAGTCCGCGGGAGGGGCGGTTTACAGATACGCAGTATTTT	CASSPREGRFTDTQYF
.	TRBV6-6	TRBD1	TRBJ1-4	TGTGCCAGCAGAACCGGGACAGATGCAACTAATGAAAAACTGTTTTTT	CASRTGTDATNEKLFF
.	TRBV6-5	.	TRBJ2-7	TGTGCCAGCAGCCCATTCCCCGGACAGACGCAGTACTTC	CASSPFPGQTQYF
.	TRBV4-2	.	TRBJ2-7	TGTGCCAGCAGCCATGAAATATCGGGACCCGGGATCGGCGAGCAGTACTTC	CASSHEISGPGIGEQYF
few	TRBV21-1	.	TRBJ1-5	TGTGCCAGCAGCCGGAGGAGAGGCAATCAGCCCCAGCATTTT	CASSRRRGNQPQHF
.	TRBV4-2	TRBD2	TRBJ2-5	TGTGCCAGCAGCCTAGCGGGAGTGAGAGAGACCCAGTACTTC	CASSLAGVRETQYF